The 19 T cell receptor beta chains given below trace back to one sample, sequenced in a study of identical twins. TCRdb recomputed calls from the 5' RACE reads with MiXCR, one row per CDR3 protein. The sample lists about 150,000 distinct CDR3 sequences, roughly 3.5% occurring once. Source material: memory T cells sorted from blood. The origin of the receptors is a man between 18 and 35 years old in good health.

At least ten counts were recorded for this clonotype. V and J are TRBV15 and TRBJ1-5; TRBD1 is a possible D gene (6 bases). Trimming removed 3 bases at V and 9 bases at J, with 12 bases between. The CDR3 length is 13 residues. Germline CDR1 LNHNV, CDR2 YYDKDF (reference sequence). As DNA, the CDR3 is TGTGCCACCAGCAGTGGGACACCCTCGCCCCAGCATTTT. Protein: CATSSGTPSPQHF. The variable domain in full, with the rest retrieved from reference TRBV15 and TRBJ1-5, is DAMVIQNPRYQVTQFGKPVTLSCSQTLNHNVMYWYQQKSSQAPKLLFHYYDKDFNNEADTPDNFQSRRPNTSFCFLDIRSPGLGDTAMYLCATSSGTPSPQHFGDGTRLSIL.

This clonotype came up many times. The chain has TRBV7-6 and TRBJ2-2; D is undetermined. Germline lookup yields CDR1 SGHVS and CDR2 FNYEAQ. V was clipped by 2 bases and J by 4 bases, with 8 bases between them. The CDR3 spans 14 residues. CDR3 nucleotide sequence: TGTGCCAGCAGCTTACGGAGCCGCACCGGGGAGCTGTTTTTT. Protein product: CASSLRSRTGELFF.

This clonotype was detected many times. The chain couples TRBV4-2 to TRBJ1-3, with 7 bases identical to TRBD1. Per the germline V gene, CDR1 is LGHNA and CDR2 is YNFKEQ. J lost 2 bases, V lost 1 base, and 2 bases had no gene match. The CDR3 is 15 residues long. In DNA, the CDR3 is TGTGCCAGCAGCCAAGGCCAGGGGGCTGGAAACACCATATATTTT. Translation: CASSQGQGAGNTIYF.

This clonotype was seen at least ten times. The chain employs TRBV6-5 and TRBJ1-2; no clear D. This CDR3 region has 14 residues. Trimming cost V 0 bases and J 0 bases, with 5 bases left between them. CDR1 is MNHEY and CDR2 is SVGAGI in the germline V gene. The CDR3 loop is CASSYSPANYGYTF. CDR3 sequence (DNA): TGTGCCAGCAGTTACTCCCCGGCTAACTATGGCTACACCTTC.

This clonotype has only a few counts. Here the CDR3 DNA reads TGCAGTGCTAGACCGACTAAAGGCTACACCTTC. It is translated as CSARPTKGYTF. The chain uses TRBV20-1 and TRBJ1-2, with D unresolved. The CDR3 sequence is 11 residues long. The V gene's germline CDR1 is DFQATT and CDR2 SNEGSKA (reference sequence). Trimming pared 2 bases from V and 8 bases from J, leaving 9 bases between.

This clonotype was counted once. The rearrangement links TRBV5-1 to TRBJ1-1, with D possibly TRBD1 on 6 matching bases. Germline V gives CDR1 SGHRS, CDR2 YFSETQ. V was clipped by 0 bases and J by 0 bases, with 12 bases between them. This CDR3 is 16 amino acids long. The CDR3 DNA sequence: TGCGCCAGCAGCTTGGGACAGGAATTCATGAACACTGAAGCTTTCTTT. Its protein is CASSLGQEFMNTEAFF.

In its sample, this clonotype was seen many times. The chain employs TRBV11-1 and TRBJ2-2; 12 bases align to TRBD2. CDR3 length: 19 amino acids. The V gene's germline CDR1 is SGHAT and CDR2 FQDESV (reference sequence). V trimming: 0 bases; J trimming: 4 bases; junction bases outside the gene matches: 9. The CDR3 DNA reads TGTGCCAGCAGCTTAGCCACCAAACTAGCGGGAGGTTTCACCGGGGAGCTGTTTTTT. It encodes CASSLATKLAGGFTGELFF.

This clonotype has at least ten counts. V usage is TRBV28 and J usage is TRBJ1-5, with D perhaps TRBD1 (5 bases). The ends were cut back, 2 bases at V and 1 base at J, with 9 bases in the middle. There are 15 residues in the CDR3. Per the germline V gene, CDR1 is MDHEN and CDR2 is SYDVKM. The DNA for the CDR3 is TGTGCCAGCAGTTTACAGGGTGTCAGCAATCAGCCCCAGCATTTT. Amino acids: CASSLQGVSNQPQHF.

This clonotype was counted many times. The V call is TRBV29-1, the J call TRBJ1-1; 7 nucleotides align to TRBD1. Germline V CDR1 and CDR2: SQVTM, ANQGSEA. The CDR3 has 14 amino acids. With V trimmed by 6 bases and J by 1 base, 8 bases remained unmatched. CDR3 sequence: CSVAERGRNTEAFF. CDR3 in DNA: TGCAGCGTCGCGGAGAGGGGGCGGAACACTGAAGCTTTCTTT.

In this sample, this clonotype turned up many times. The chain recombines TRBV7-8 with TRBJ1-1; the D is unclear. The CDR3 sequence is 13 residues long. The V gene's germline CDR1 is SGHVS and CDR2 FQNEAQ. V was shortened by 9 bases and J by 5 bases, with 16 bases between the two germline ends. This CDR3 is CASSNTRFTEAFF. The CDR3 nucleotides are TGTGCCAGTAGTAATACTAGGTTTACTGAAGCTTTCTTT.

A few counts support this clonotype. CDR3 nucleotide sequence: TGTGCCAGCAGCTTTTCCGGGGTCTATGGCTACACCTTC. It encodes CASSFSGVYGYTF. The chain couples TRBV7-2 to TRBJ1-2, with D hard to call. The CDR3 runs 13 residues. With 3 bases removed from V and 4 bases from J, the gap between germline ends came to 9 bases. Looked up from germline, CDR1 is SGHTA and CDR2 is FQGNSA.

At least ten counts were recorded for this clonotype. One junction end disagrees with the germline gene, perhaps due to a read error. This chain uses TRBV5-6 with TRBJ2-1, with a tentative D call TRBD2 (6 bases). The CDR3 is 12 amino acids. Germline V gene sequence: CDR1 SGHDT, CDR2 YYEEEE. The DNA for the CDR3 is TGTGCCAGCAGGTTGGGAGGCAATGAGCAGTTCTTC. Protein sequence: CASRLGGNEQFF.

This clonotype appeared many times. The chain employs TRBV4-3 and TRBJ2-3, with TRBD2 matching over 12 bases. V lost 6 bases, J lost 2 bases, and 3 bases stayed unmatched. The CDR3 runs 15 residues. CDR1 is LGHNA, CDR2 YSLEER, per germline. The DNA for the CDR3 is TGCGCCAGCAGTCGGACTAGCGGGACCACAGATACGCAGTATTTT. Encoded protein: CASSRTSGTTDTQYF.

This clonotype appeared many times. This sequence joins TRBV6-5 and TRBJ2-1, with TRBD2 matching over 9 bases. Trimming took 4 bases from V and 7 from J; bases not matched to a gene: 8. This CDR3 is 15 amino acids long. Germline lookup yields CDR1 MNHEY and CDR2 SVGAGI. CDR3: CASSSVAGGQNEQFF. For the CDR3, the DNA is TGTGCCAGCAGTTCGGTCGCGGGAGGGCAAAATGAGCAGTTCTTC.

In its sample, this clonotype was seen many times. The V call is TRBV6-5, the J call TRBJ1-5; TRBD1 might be the D (5 bases). The V gene's germline CDR1 is MNHEY and CDR2 SVGAGI. CDR3 length: 15 residues. Deletions cut 4 bases from V and 4 bases from J, with 14 bases between. The CDR3 DNA reads as TGTGCCAGCAGTTTAAAGGGGATTGGAAATCAGCCCCAGCATTTT. This encodes CASSLKGIGNQPQHF.

This clonotype was seen more than once but under ten times. The gene calls are TRBV5-1 and TRBJ2-7; 9 nucleotides agree with TRBD2. CDR3 length: 15 residues. V dropped 0 bases and J dropped 5; count of bases not matched to a gene: 6. Germline V lookup: CDR1 SGHRS, CDR2 YFSETQ. DNA for the CDR3: TGCGCCAGCAGCTTGGGCGCGGGAGGGTTCCACGAGCAGTACTTC. As protein: CASSLGAGGFHEQYF.

This clonotype was observed many times. The V gene is TRBV6-6, the J gene TRBJ1-6; no reliable D call. Germline V gene data show CDR1 as MNHNY and CDR2 as SVGAGI (reference sequence). The CDR3 runs 13 residues. V lost 2 bases and J 8 bases, leaving 7 bases between the germline ends. CDR3 coding DNA: TGTGCCAGCAGTTACGAACAAGATTCACCCCTCCACTTT. Translated: CASSYEQDSPLHF.

There are a few counts of this clonotype. The chain combines TRBV6-5 with TRBJ1-1; D may be TRBD1 (5 bases). Deletions cut 2 bases from V and 1 base from J, with 11 bases between. This CDR3 has 15 amino acids. Looked up from germline, CDR1 is MNHEY and CDR2 is SVGAGI. The CDR3 protein is CASSYIMGRNTEAFF. In DNA form, the CDR3 reads TGTGCCAGCAGTTACATCATGGGGCGGAACACTGAAGCTTTCTTT.

This clonotype was counted many times. The genes are TRBV12-3 or TRBV12-4 and TRBJ2-2; 11 bases line up with TRBD2. The CDR3 contains 14 residues. V was pared by 6 bases and J by 3 bases, with 0 bases of the junction left unmatched. CDR3 bases: TGTGCCAGCAGACTAGCGGGAGACACCGGGGAGCTGTTTTTT. Protein: CASRLAGDTGELFF.